The present TCR beta chain was sequenced within a study of OX40 agonist ivuxolimab in advanced cancers. Study-level information: Prior therapy, whether anti-PD-1, anti-PD-L1 or anti-CTLA-4, was allowed, and approximately 37% had some.

This CDR3 contains 12 residues. Trimming pared 0 bases from V and 5 bases from J, leaving 8 bases between. Per the germline V gene, CDR1 is GTSNPN and CDR2 is SVGIG (reference sequence). Produced via immunoSEQ multiplex PCR; TCRdb's table is partial and in-frame only. The sample contains fewer than 30,000 clones, roughly 82% of which appear only once. The chain has TRBV30 and TRBJ2-7; D not resolved. The starting material was CD4+ or CD8+ T cells sorted from blood, obtained in a trial of the OX40 agonist ivuxolimab. The sequence came from an adult with an advanced solid tumor such as melanoma, head and neck, liver or kidney cancer. The CDR3 protein is CAWSVRDHEQYF. Here the CDR3 DNA reads TGTGCCTGGAGTGTTAGGGATCACGAGCAGTACTTC.